These 27 T cell receptor beta chains share one sample of origin, sequenced in a study of CD8 T cells in ankylosing spondylitis. MiXCR was run by TCRdb on the 5' RACE reads, yielding one entry per CDR3 protein. The table includes about 210,000 distinct CDR3 sequences, around 8% detected once. The sample consisted of blood, either unsorted or a sorted T cell fraction (not recorded which). These receptors were taken from a female donor with ankylosing spondylitis or in good health (not recorded which).

This clonotype has ten or more counts. The chain employs TRBV20-1 and TRBJ2-5; 7 nucleotides line up with TRBD2. With 6 bases clipped from V and 4 bases from J, the junction kept 5 bases outside the gene matches. Looked up from germline, CDR1 is DFQATT and CDR2 is SNEGSKA (reference sequence). This CDR3 is 12 amino acids long. In nucleotides, the CDR3 is TGCAGTGCGCTTAGACTAGCAGAGACCCAGTACTTC. The encoded protein is CSALRLAETQYF.

The rearrangement uses TRBV7-2 and TRBJ2-1, with a possible D match to TRBD2 (6 bases). This CDR3 has 14 amino acids. V shed 9 bases and J shed 4 bases, with 16 bases lying between them. Germline-derived CDR1 and CDR2 are SGHTA and FQGNSA. DNA for the CDR3: TGTGCCAGTACGAGGAGCGGGCGTTACAATGAGCAGTTCTTC. Translating it yields CASTRSGRYNEQFF. The full variable domain, rest sourced from reference TRBV7-2 and TRBJ2-1, is GAGVSQSPSNKVTEKGKDVELRCDPISGHTALYWYRQSLGQGLEFLIYFQGNSAPDKSGLPSDRFSAERTGGSVSTLTIQRTQQEDSAVYLCASTRSGRYNEQFFGPGTRLTVL.

This clonotype was seen at least ten times. The chain couples TRBV6-5 to TRBJ2-5, with TRBD2 identical over 7 bases. V was pared by 2 bases and J by 0 bases, with 3 bases of the junction left unmatched. CDR1 is MNHEY, CDR2 SVGAGI, per germline. The CDR3 extends over 15 amino acids. CDR3 loop: CASSYAGEYQETQYF. The CDR3 DNA sequence: TGTGCCAGCAGTTACGCGGGAGAGTACCAAGAGACCCAGTACTTC.

There are many counts of this clonotype. V and J are TRBV6-5 and TRBJ1-1; TRBD1 might be the D (5 bases). V dropped 2 bases and J dropped 3 bases, with 7 bases sitting between them. The germline V gene has CDR1 MNHEY and CDR2 SVGAGI. The length of the CDR3 is 13 residues. The CDR3 DNA sequence: TGTGCCAGCAGTTACAGGGGCGACACTGAAGCTTTCTTT. This gives the protein CASSYRGDTEAFF.

In the case of this clonotype: This may be a read error: a much more frequent sequence differs by one nucleotide. This chain uses TRBV5-1 with TRBJ1-2; a possible D gene is TRBD1 (5 bases). This CDR3 comprises 15 residues. Germline-derived CDR1 and CDR2 are SGHRS and YFSETQ. CDR3 coding DNA: TGCGCCAGCAGCTTGGATTCCGGACACAGCTATGACTACACCTTC. Translated: CASSLDSGHSYDYTF.

A few counts support this clonotype. This sequence joins TRBV11-1 and TRBJ2-1; 13 bases are a match to TRBD2. There are 19 residues in the CDR3. After removal of 3 bases from V and 0 bases from J, the junction contained 8 bases not matched to a gene. CDR1 is SGHAT, CDR2 FQDESV, per germline (reference sequence). CDR3 sequence: CASSFGTSGTAPSYNEQFF. In DNA, the CDR3 is TGTGCCAGCAGCTTCGGGACTAGCGGGACCGCCCCCTCCTACAATGAGCAGTTCTTC. The variable domain in full, completed from reference TRBV11-1 and TRBJ2-1, reads EAEVAQSPRYKITEKSQAVAFWCDPISGHATLYWYRQILGQGPELLVQFQDESVVDDSQLPKDRFSAERLKGVDSTLKIQPAELGDSAMYLCASSFGTSGTAPSYNEQFFGPGTRLTVL.

Details on this clonotype: Possible read error: a much larger clone is one base away. The chain has TRBV19 and TRBJ2-7; either TRBD1 or TRBD2 may supply D (5 bases each). CDR3 length: 12 amino acids. V was trimmed by 6 bases and J by 6 bases, leaving 12 bases between them. Germline V gives CDR1 LNHDA, CDR2 SQIVND (reference sequence). The CDR3 sequence is CASSAGTGEQYF. The CDR3 nucleotides read TGTGCCAGTAGCGCCGGGACGGGCGAGCAGTACTTC.

This clonotype has just a few counts. The chain is built from TRBV6-4 and TRBJ2-7, with 7 bases matching TRBD2. There are 16 residues in the CDR3. Per the germline V gene, CDR1 is MRHNA and CDR2 is SNTAGT. Unmatched junction bases numbered 12, after V lost 5 bases and J lost 2 bases. The CDR3, as DNA: TGTGCCAGCAGTTCCCCCTCCGAAGCGGGACCCTACGAGCAGTACTTC. This sequence encodes CASSSPSEAGPYEQYF.

This clonotype was counted at least ten times. The rearrangement links TRBV9 to TRBJ2-1; weak D call: TRBD2 (6 bases). This CDR3 comprises 13 residues. V lost 4 bases to trimming and J lost 8 bases, with 13 bases between them. The germline V gene encodes CDR1 SGDLS and CDR2 YYNGEE. CDR3 protein: CASSKEGVDEQFF. CDR3 DNA: TGTGCCAGCAGCAAGGAGGGAGTCGATGAGCAGTTCTTC.

At least ten counts were recorded for this clonotype. This chain joins TRBV7-2 and TRBJ1-4; possible D gene TRBD1, 6 bases. The germline V and J ends were trimmed by 5 bases and 3 bases, with 10 bases remaining between them. Per germline, CDR1 SGHTA and CDR2 FQGNSA. The CDR3 has 14 residues. The chain's CDR3 is CASSLQGSNEKLFF. CDR3 nucleotide sequence: TGTGCCAGCAGCCTACAGGGCTCTAATGAAAAACTGTTTTTT. The entire variable domain, with the rest obtained from reference TRBV7-2 and TRBJ1-4, is as follows: GAGVSQSPSNKVTEKGKDVELRCDPISGHTALYWYRQSLGQGLEFLIYFQGNSAPDKSGLPSDRFSAERTGGSVSTLTIQRTQQEDSAVYLCASSLQGSNEKLFFGSGTQLSVL.

This clonotype has at least ten counts. An end of the junction differs from the germline gene, which may be a read error. This chain connects TRBV7-2 to TRBJ2-7, with D tentatively TRBD2 (6 bases). CDR1 is SGHTA and CDR2 is FQGNSA in the germline V gene. This CDR3 is built from 15 residues. The DNA for the CDR3 is TGTGCCAGCGGCTTGCGAGCGGGTCAATCCTACGAGCAGTACTTC. Its protein is CASGLRAGQSYEQYF.

There are many counts of this clonotype. V is TRBV7-6 and J is TRBJ2-1, with 9 bases lining up with TRBD1. The V gene end was trimmed by 4 bases and the J gene end by 3 bases; junction bases not matched to a gene: 4. Looked up from germline, CDR1 is SGHVS and CDR2 is FNYEAQ. The CDR3 is 15 residues long. This CDR3 is CASSSYRGHYNEQFF. The DNA for the CDR3 is TGTGCCAGCAGCTCGTACAGGGGGCACTACAATGAGCAGTTCTTC. Combining the CDR3 with reference TRBV7-6 and TRBJ2-1 gives the whole variable domain GAGVSQSPRYKVTKRGQDVALRCDPISGHVSLYWYRQALGQGPEFLTYFNYEAQQDKSGLPNDRFSAERPEGSISTLTIQRTEQRDSAMYRCASSSYRGHYNEQFFGPGTRLTVL.

This clonotype has a handful of counts. The V gene is TRBV4-3, the J gene TRBJ2-1; 9 positions agree with TRBD2. V shed 5 bases and J 8 bases; nucleotides not matched to a gene: 4. Germline V gives CDR1 LGHNA, CDR2 YSLEER. The CDR3 contains 13 residues. Written as DNA, the CDR3 is TGCGCCAGCAGCTTGGGACTAGCCCATGAGCAGTTCTTC. This encodes CASSLGLAHEQFF.

This clonotype was counted at least ten times. V and J are TRBV10-3 and TRBJ2-5, with TRBD2 matching 9 bases. Per germline, CDR1 ENHRY and CDR2 SYGVKD. The V segment lost 6 bases and the J segment 5 bases; nucleotides outside the gene matches: 10. The CDR3 extends over 15 amino acids. The CDR3 spells CAISQTSGPRETQYF. Written as DNA, the CDR3 is TGTGCCATCAGCCAAACTAGCGGGCCCAGGGAGACCCAGTACTTC.

The chain carries TRBV3-1 and TRBJ2-2, with unresolved D. The germline V gene has CDR1 LGHDT and CDR2 YNNKEL (reference sequence). Trimming stripped 4 bases from V and 2 bases from J, with 8 bases between. CDR3 length equals 14 residues. CDR3 loop: CASSRPGNTGELFF. For the CDR3, the DNA is TGTGCCAGCAGCCGCCCCGGCAACACCGGGGAGCTGTTTTTT.

This clonotype was detected only a few times. The chain uses TRBV2 and TRBJ1-1, with D maybe TRBD1 (5 bases). This CDR3 has 13 amino acids. Between the trimmed V and J ends, which lost 6 bases and 5 bases, there was a span of 13 bases. Germline loops: CDR1 SNHLY, CDR2 FYNNEI. The CDR3 spells CASRSHEGTEAFF. The CDR3 DNA reads as TGTGCCAGCAGATCCCACGAGGGGACTGAAGCTTTCTTT.

In its sample, this clonotype was seen many times. This chain uses TRBV29-1 with TRBJ2-5, with D possibly being TRBD2 (7 bases). Germline values: CDR1 SQVTM, CDR2 ANQGSEA. This CDR3 is built from 15 residues. V gave up 8 bases and J gave up 4 bases, with 23 bases separating them. CDR3 region: CSMRGGAGVRETQYF. The CDR3 coding sequence is TGCAGCATGAGGGGGGGGGCCGGGGTGAGAGAGACCCAGTACTTC.

The rearrangement uses TRBV12-3 or TRBV12-4 and TRBJ2-3; 12 nucleotides line up with TRBD2. V shed 2 bases, J shed 7 bases, and the junction held 7 bases outside the gene matches. The length of the CDR3 is 16 residues. The CDR3 nucleotides are TGTGCCAGCAGTTTAACGACTAGCGGGGGCCTCAATACGCAGTATTTT. The encoded protein is CASSLTTSGGLNTQYF.

This clonotype was recorded only once. This may be a read error: a much more frequent sequence differs by one nucleotide. The gene calls are TRBV6-5 and TRBJ2-3; no clear D gene. Germline values: CDR1 MNHEY, CDR2 SVGAGI. The length of the CDR3 is 14 residues. V shed 2 bases and J shed 5 bases, with 11 bases lying between them. CDR3 sequence: CASSYPSLGDTQYF. The CDR3 coding sequence is TGTGCCAGCAGTTACCCCTCGTTAGGAGATACGCAGTATTTT.

This clonotype came up many times. This rearrangement joins TRBV29-1 to TRBJ2-7, with 7 bases aligning to TRBD1. J was trimmed by 1 base and V by 0 bases; bases with no gene match: 6. Germline values: CDR1 SQVTM, CDR2 ANQGSEA. This CDR3 is built from 15 residues. The CDR3 nucleotides are TGCAGCGTTGAAGATCTACAGGGGATTTCCTACGAGCAGTACTTC. Its translation is CSVEDLQGISYEQYF.

This clonotype showed up many times. The chain is built from TRBV4-1 and TRBJ2-7; 8 positions match TRBD2. CDR1 MGHRA and CDR2 YSYEKL come from the germline V gene. This CDR3 spans 14 amino acids. V lost 0 bases and J lost 6; bases outside the gene matches: 4. The CDR3 nucleotides read TGCGCCAGCAGCCAAGAACGGGGACTAGGCGAGCAGTACTTC. Its protein is CASSQERGLGEQYF.

The chain is built from TRBV12-3 or TRBV12-4 and TRBJ1-6, with D tentatively TRBD1 (6 bases). The CDR3 is 14 amino acids. V shed 11 bases and J shed 9 bases, with 20 bases lying between them. DNA of the CDR3: TGTGCCGTCCGCGGATCAGGGGCGGCTTCACCCCTCCACTTT. Translated, it gives CAVRGSGAASPLHF.

The V gene is TRBV7-2, the J gene TRBJ2-7; the D is unclear. Germline CDR1 and CDR2: SGHTA and FQGNSA. The CDR3 consists of 12 residues. V was cut by 5 bases and J by 2 bases, with 7 bases left in between. The CDR3 DNA is TGTGCCAGCAGCCCCTCGACCTACGAGCAGTACTTC. It specifies CASSPSTYEQYF.

This clonotype occurred many times. CDR3 DNA: TGCGCCAGCAGTCTGACTGGCCAGCGGGGGGGCGAGGATGAGCAGTTCTTC. Its translation: CASSLTGQRGGEDEQFF. The V gene is TRBV4-3, the J gene TRBJ2-1, with 10 positions matching TRBD2. Germline assignment: CDR1 LGHNA and CDR2 YSLEER. V lost 6 bases to trimming and J lost 8 bases; unmatched junction nucleotides: 16. The CDR3 sequence is 17 residues long.

This clonotype occurred many times. The gene calls are TRBV7-6 and TRBJ2-1; D assignment may be TRBD1 or TRBD2 (5 bases each). This CDR3 has 15 amino acids. Germline loops: CDR1 SGHVS, CDR2 FNYEAQ. Trimming took 1 base from V and 3 from J, leaving 10 bases between them. The CDR3 protein is CASSLGDPSYNEQFF. In nucleotides, the CDR3 is TGTGCCAGCAGCTTAGGGGACCCGAGCTACAATGAGCAGTTCTTC.

This chain joins TRBV30 and TRBJ1-1; D not resolved. Germline assignment: CDR1 GTSNPN and CDR2 SVGIG (reference sequence). The germline V and J ends were trimmed by 2 bases and 8 bases, with 9 bases remaining between them. The CDR3 is 11 residues long. CDR3 bases: TGTGCCTGGAGTTTAGGAGGAGAAGCTTTCTTT. Amino acid sequence: CAWSLGGEAFF. Complete variable domain (other parts from reference TRBV30 and TRBJ1-1): SQTIHQWPATLVQPVGSPLSLECTVEGTSNPNLYWYRQAAGRGLQLLFYSVGIGQISSEVPQNLSASRPQDRQFILSSKKLLLSDSGFYLCAWSLGGEAFFGQGTRLTVV.

The chain is built from TRBV4-3 and TRBJ2-1; the match to TRBD2 covers 9 bases. Germline loops: CDR1 LGHNA, CDR2 YSLEER. This CDR3 region has 18 residues. The J segment lost 6 bases and the V segment lost 1 base, leaving 13 bases of the junction unmatched. The CDR3 coding sequence is TGCGCCAGCAGCCAAGTTTCCCACGTTAGCGGGAGAGGCAATGAGCAGTTCTTC. Residues: CASSQVSHVSGRGNEQFF.